A selection of T cell receptor beta chains follows, all from one sample in a study of T-cell reconstitution after alpha-beta-depleted transplantation in children. TCRdb passed the PCR reads through MiXCR, listing each CDR3 protein once. Here the sample spans roughly 500,000 distinct CDR3 sequences, 15% to 20% being singletons. The material sequenced was PBMCs from the stem cell graft donor, taken from the stem cell graft. The receptors shown here come from a human donor who donated a stem cell graft to a child with acute lymphoblastic leukemia. The CDR3 runs from the conserved cysteine through the conserved F or W. The D gene is left open where the match is weak. Some rows have no size entry. The others give once, few or many, or a class for an expanded clone.

TRBV5-1,few,TRBJ2-5,.,TGCGCCAGCAGCTCCCGCGGGGACGAGACCCAGTACTTC,CASSSRGDETQYF
TRBV15,.,TRBJ2-2,.,TGTGCCACCAGCAGAGCGAACACCGGGGAGCTGTTTTTT,CATSRANTGELFF
TRBV5-1,few,TRBJ2-1,TRBD1,TGCGCCAGCAGCTTGTATAACGCGGGACAGGGTTCCAATGAGCAGTTCTTC,CASSLYNAGQGSNEQFF
TRBV12-3/TRBV12-4,few,TRBJ2-1,.,TGTGCCAGCAGTTTCCAATATTACAATGAGCAGTTCTTC,CASSFQYYNEQFF
TRBV7-3,few,TRBJ2-7,TRBD1,TGTGCCAGCAGCTCCCCGCAGGGGGACGAGCAGTACTTC,CASSSPQGDEQYF
TRBV4-1,.,TRBJ1-2,.,TGCGCCAGCAGCCAGGCCCCTTTATCGGGCTACACCTTC,CASSQAPLSGYTF
TRBV5-1,.,TRBJ2-1,.,TGCGCCAGCAGCTTGCTGGAGGGGGCCTACAATGAGCAGTTCTTC,CASSLLEGAYNEQFF
TRBV6-2/TRBV6-3,once,TRBJ2-5,.,TGTGCCAGCAGTTTTCCCGGAAGAGGAAAGCAAGAGACCCAGTACTTC,CASSFPGRGKQETQYF
TRBV5-5,few,TRBJ2-6,.,TGTGCCAGCAGCGGGGGGCGCCCCTCTGGGGCCAACGTCCTGACTTTC,CASSGGRPSGANVLTF
TRBV12-3/TRBV12-4,.,TRBJ1-2,.,TGTGCCAGCAGTTTGTACCCGGCAGGCCATGACTATGGCTACACCTTC,CASSLYPAGHDYGYTF
TRBV10-2,.,TRBJ2-1,TRBD2,TGCGCCAGCACCCCGATAGCGGGAGAGATCAATGACCAGTTCTTC,CASTPIAGEINDQFF
TRBV5-1,.,TRBJ1-2,.,TGCGCCAGCAGCTTGGGCCTAAGTAGGGGCGGTTATGGCTACACCTTC,CASSLGLSRGGYGYTF
TRBV5-1,.,TRBJ2-1,.,TGCGCCAGCAGCTTATCTACAAAAGCGGGTAGTGAGCAGTTCTTC,CASSLSTKAGSEQFF
TRBV19,.,TRBJ1-1,.,TGTGCCAGTTCGGGCGGACAGAGTCTTTCTGAAGCTTTCTTT,CASSGGQSLSEAFF
TRBV5-6,.,TRBJ1-5,.,TGTGCCAGCAGCTTCTGGCCAAATCAGCCCCAGCATTTT,CASSFWPNQPQHF
TRBV10-3,few,TRBJ2-7,TRBD1,TGTGCCATCAGTTTACCGACAGGGGCCCCTTCCTACGAGCAGTACTTC,CAISLPTGAPSYEQYF
TRBV20-1,.,TRBJ2-7,TRBD2,TGCAGTGCGGACGACACTAGCGGTATCTACGAGCAGTACTTC,CSADDTSGIYEQYF
TRBV4-1,many,TRBJ1-1,TRBD1,TGCGCCAGCAGCCCAGGGGGCGAAGCTTTCTTT,CASSPGGEAFF
TRBV7-9,.,TRBJ2-7,TRBD1,TGTGCCAGCAGCTTCGGGGACAGGGAAGGTGGCGAGCAGTACTTC,CASSFGDREGGEQYF
TRBV2,few,TRBJ2-2,.,TGTGCCAGCAGTGTTACAGGGTTCACCGGGGAGCTGTTTTTT,CASSVTGFTGELFF
TRBV7-9,.,TRBJ2-5,.,TGTGCCAGTAACACTGGGACGGACATTCAAGAGACCCAGTACTTC,CASNTGTDIQETQYF
TRBV4-1,few,TRBJ2-2,.,TGCGCCAGCAGCCCTCCCACGGGGACAAACACCGGGGAGCTGTTTTTT,CASSPPTGTNTGELFF
TRBV5-1,few,TRBJ2-7,.,TGCGCCAGCAGCTTGCCGTCAGGGGACGAGCAGTACTTC,CASSLPSGDEQYF
TRBV12-3/TRBV12-4,.,TRBJ2-7,.,TGTGCCAGCAGCCAGGGGGGGGCCCGGTCCTACGAGCAGTACTTC,CASSQGGARSYEQYF
TRBV29-1,.,TRBJ2-1,TRBD2,TGCACCGGACTAGACGGGCCCGAGGAGCAGTTCTTC,CTGLDGPEEQFF
TRBV10-3,.,TRBJ2-7,.,TGTGCCATCAGTGTTGCGGGGAGGCGCCTTTGGGAGCAGTACTTC,CAISVAGRRLWEQYF
TRBV24-1,.,TRBJ2-3,TRBD1,TGTGCCACCAGTGGTCCGGACAGGGAGTCAGATACGCAGTATTTT,CATSGPDRESDTQYF
TRBV10-3,.,TRBJ2-1,TRBD1,TGTGCCATCAGCCGCGACAGGGGAAGGTATAATGAGCAGTTCTTC,CAISRDRGRYNEQFF
TRBV7-9,.,TRBJ2-5,.,TGTGCCAGCAGCTTAGCGGGATCCCCTCAAGAGACCCAGTACTTC,CASSLAGSPQETQYF
TRBV7-8,.,TRBJ1-5,.,TGTGCCAGCAGCTTAGATGGGGAAAGTCAGCCCCAGCATTTT,CASSLDGESQPQHF
TRBV18,once,TRBJ2-1,.,TGTGCCAGCTCCCGGGTCCAGGTACTGAATGAGCAGTTCTTC,CASSRVQVLNEQFF
TRBV5-1,few,TRBJ2-2,.,TGCGCCAGCAGCTTTATGGTGACCGGGGAGCTGTTTTTT,CASSFMVTGELFF
TRBV6-5,.,TRBJ1-1,TRBD1,TGTGCCAGCAGCTACGGGACAGGGCTAAACACTGAAGCTTTCTTT,CASSYGTGLNTEAFF
TRBV29-1,many,TRBJ2-3,TRBD2,TGCAGCGTTGAAGGGGCGGGAGGGCCCGTAGATACGCAGTATTTT,CSVEGAGGPVDTQYF
TRBV13,.,TRBJ1-2,TRBD1,TGTGCCAGCAGCTTAAACTTGAACAGGGGTCAAGGCAATGGCTACACCTTC,CASSLNLNRGQGNGYTF
TRBV27,few,TRBJ1-2,.,TGTGCCAGCAGTTTTCGCCCGAGGGGGGATGGCTACACCTTC,CASSFRPRGDGYTF
TRBV18,.,TRBJ2-5,.,TGTGCCAGCTCACCACCGTACGGGGGAGATGAGACCCAGTACTTC,CASSPPYGGDETQYF
TRBV30,.,TRBJ2-7,.,TGTGCCTGGAGTGTTCAGGGGCTCACCTACGAGCAGTACTTC,CAWSVQGLTYEQYF
TRBV27,.,TRBJ2-3,TRBD1,TGTGCCAGCGACTCGGGGCAGGGGGCGGGAGATACGCAGTATTTT,CASDSGQGAGDTQYF
TRBV9,few,TRBJ2-5,.,TGTGCCAGCAGCGTAGGGGGAACGGAAGAGACCCAGTACTTC,CASSVGGTEETQYF
TRBV7-9,.,TRBJ1-3,TRBD1,TGTGCCAGCAGCAAAGGGACAGCGAGAAACACCATATATTTT,CASSKGTARNTIYF